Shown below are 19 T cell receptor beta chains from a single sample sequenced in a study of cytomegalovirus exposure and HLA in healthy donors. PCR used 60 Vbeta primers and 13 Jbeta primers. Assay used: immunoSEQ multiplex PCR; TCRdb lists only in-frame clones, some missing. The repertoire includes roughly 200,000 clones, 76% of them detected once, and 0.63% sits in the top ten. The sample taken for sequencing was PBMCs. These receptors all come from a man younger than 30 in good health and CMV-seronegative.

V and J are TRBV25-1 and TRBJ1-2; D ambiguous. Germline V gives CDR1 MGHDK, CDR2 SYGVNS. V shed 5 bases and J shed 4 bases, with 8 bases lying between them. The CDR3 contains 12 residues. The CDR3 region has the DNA TGTGCCAGCAGTTTTTCCTCCTATGGCTACACCTTC. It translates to CASSFSSYGYTF.

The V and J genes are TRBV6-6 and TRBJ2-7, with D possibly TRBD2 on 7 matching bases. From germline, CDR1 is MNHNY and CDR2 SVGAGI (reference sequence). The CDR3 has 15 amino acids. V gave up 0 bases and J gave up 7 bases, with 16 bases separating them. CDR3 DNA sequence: TGTGCCAGCAGTTACTCACTAGCTAAGGGGGGGGAGCAGTACTTC. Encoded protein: CASSYSLAKGGEQYF.

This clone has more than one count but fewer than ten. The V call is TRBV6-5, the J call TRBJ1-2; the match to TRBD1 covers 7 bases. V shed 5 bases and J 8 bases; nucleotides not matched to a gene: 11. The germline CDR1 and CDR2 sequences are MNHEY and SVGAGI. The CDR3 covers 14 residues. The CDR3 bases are TGTGCCAGCAGTGACCGCTCGGACAGGCAGGGCTACACCTTC. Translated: CASSDRSDRQGYTF.

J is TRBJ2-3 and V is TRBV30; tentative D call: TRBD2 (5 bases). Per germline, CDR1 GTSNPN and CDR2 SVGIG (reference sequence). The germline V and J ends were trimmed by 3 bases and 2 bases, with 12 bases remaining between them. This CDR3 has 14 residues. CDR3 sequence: CAWRRSGLTDTQYF. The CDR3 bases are TGTGCCTGGAGGAGGAGCGGACTCACAGATACGCAGTATTTT.

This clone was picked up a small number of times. The CDR3 DNA reads as TGTGCCAGCAGCTTGACAGGGTTGAACACTGAAGCTTTCTTT. Its translation: CASSLTGLNTEAFF. The chain employs TRBV5-6 and TRBJ1-1; tentative D call: TRBD1 (6 bases). With 1 base removed from V and 0 bases from J, the gap between germline ends came to 7 bases. There are 14 residues in the CDR3. Germline values: CDR1 SGHDT, CDR2 YYEEEE. Full variable domain (remainder filled in from reference TRBV5-6 and TRBJ1-1): DAGVTQSPTHLIKTRGQQVTLRCSPKSGHDTVSWYQQALGQGPQFIFQYYEEEERQRGNFPDRFSGHQFPNYSSELNVNALLLGDSALYLCASSLTGLNTEAFFGQGTRLTVV.

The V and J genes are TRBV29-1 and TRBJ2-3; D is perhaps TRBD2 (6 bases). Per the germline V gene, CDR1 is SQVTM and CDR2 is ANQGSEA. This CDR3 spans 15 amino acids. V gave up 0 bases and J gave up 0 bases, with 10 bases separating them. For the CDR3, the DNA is TGCAGCGTTGAAGAGGGGGGACTGAGCACAGATACGCAGTATTTT. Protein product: CSVEEGGLSTDTQYF.

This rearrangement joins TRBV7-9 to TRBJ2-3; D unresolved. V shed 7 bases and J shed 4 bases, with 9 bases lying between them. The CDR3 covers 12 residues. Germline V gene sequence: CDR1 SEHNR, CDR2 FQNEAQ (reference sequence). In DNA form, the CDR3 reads TGTGCCAGCAACCACCGAGCAGATACGCAGTATTTT. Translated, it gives CASNHRADTQYF.

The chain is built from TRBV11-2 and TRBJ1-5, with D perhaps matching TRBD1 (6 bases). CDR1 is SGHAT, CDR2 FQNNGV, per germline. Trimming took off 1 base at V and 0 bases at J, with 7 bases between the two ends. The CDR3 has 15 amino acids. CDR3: CASSLGTDSNQPQHF. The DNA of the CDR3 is TGTGCCAGCAGCTTAGGGACAGATAGCAATCAGCCCCAGCATTTT. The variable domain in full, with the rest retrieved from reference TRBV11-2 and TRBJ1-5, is EAGVAQSPRYKIIEKRQSVAFWCNPISGHATLYWYQQILGQGPKLLIQFQNNGVVDDSQLPKDRFSAERLKGVDSTLKIQPAKLEDSAVYLCASSLGTDSNQPQHFGDGTRLSIL.

The chain's CDR3 is CASSLQGYGYTF. The CDR3 DNA is TGTGCCAGCAGTTTACAGGGGTATGGCTACACCTTC. This chain joins TRBV28 and TRBJ1-2, with D perhaps TRBD1 (6 bases). Germline V CDR1 and CDR2: MDHEN, SYDVKM. Between the trimmed V and J ends, which lost 2 bases and 5 bases, there was a span of 6 bases. The CDR3 sequence is 12 residues long.

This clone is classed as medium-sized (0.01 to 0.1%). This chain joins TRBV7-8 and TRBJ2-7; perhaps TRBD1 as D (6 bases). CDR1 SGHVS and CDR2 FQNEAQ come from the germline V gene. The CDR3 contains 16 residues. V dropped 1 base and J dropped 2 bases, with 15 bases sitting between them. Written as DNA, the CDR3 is TGTGCCAGCAGCTTAGGGGCCGAAGGGGGTCCCTACGAGCAGTACTTC. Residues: CASSLGAEGGPYEQYF.

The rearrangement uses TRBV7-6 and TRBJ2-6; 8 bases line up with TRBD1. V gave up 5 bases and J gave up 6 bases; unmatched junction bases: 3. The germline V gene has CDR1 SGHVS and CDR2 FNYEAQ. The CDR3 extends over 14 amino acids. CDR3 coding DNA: TGTGCCAGCAGCGAGACAGGGGAGGCCAACGTCCTGACTTTC. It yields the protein CASSETGEANVLTF.

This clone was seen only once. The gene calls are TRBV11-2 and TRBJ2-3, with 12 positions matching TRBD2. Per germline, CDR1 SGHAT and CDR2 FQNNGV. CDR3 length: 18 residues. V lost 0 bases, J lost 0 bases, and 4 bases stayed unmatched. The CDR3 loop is CASSLDGLAGTSTDTQYF. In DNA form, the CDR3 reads TGTGCCAGCAGCTTAGACGGACTAGCGGGGACTAGCACAGATACGCAGTATTTT.

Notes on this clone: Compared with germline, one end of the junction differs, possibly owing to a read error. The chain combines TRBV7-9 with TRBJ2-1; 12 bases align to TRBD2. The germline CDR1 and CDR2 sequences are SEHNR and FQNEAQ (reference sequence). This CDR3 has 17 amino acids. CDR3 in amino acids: CSSIINPTSGRYNEQFF. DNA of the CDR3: TGTTCCAGCATCATAAACCCAACTAGCGGGAGGTACAATGAGCAGTTCTTC.

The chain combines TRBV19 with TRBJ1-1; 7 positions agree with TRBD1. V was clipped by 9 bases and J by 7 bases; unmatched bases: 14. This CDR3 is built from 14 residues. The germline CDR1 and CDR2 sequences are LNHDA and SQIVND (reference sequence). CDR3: CASGQAHFRYEAFF. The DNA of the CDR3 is TGTGCCAGCGGACAGGCACACTTTCGATATGAAGCTTTCTTT.

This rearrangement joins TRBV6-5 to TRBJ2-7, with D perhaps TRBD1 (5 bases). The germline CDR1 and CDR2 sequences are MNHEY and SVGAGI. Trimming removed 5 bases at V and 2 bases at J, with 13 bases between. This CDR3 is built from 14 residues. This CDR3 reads CASSDPPGTYEQYF. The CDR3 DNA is TGTGCCAGCAGTGACCCGCCAGGGACCTACGAGCAGTACTTC.

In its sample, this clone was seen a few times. The CDR3 region is CASSRRGTHEKLFF. The CDR3 DNA is TGTGCCAGTAGCCGCAGGGGAACACATGAAAAACTGTTTTTT. V and J are TRBV19 and TRBJ1-4; possible D gene TRBD1, 6 bases. Germline V gene data show CDR1 as LNHDA and CDR2 as SQIVND (reference sequence). The CDR3 has 14 amino acids. Trimming took off 6 bases at V and 6 bases at J, with 14 bases between the two ends.

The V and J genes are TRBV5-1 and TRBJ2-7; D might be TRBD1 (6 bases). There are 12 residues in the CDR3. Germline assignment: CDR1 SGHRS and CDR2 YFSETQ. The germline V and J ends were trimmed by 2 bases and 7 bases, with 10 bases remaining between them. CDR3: CASSFQGREQYF. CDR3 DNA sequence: TGCGCCAGCAGCTTCCAGGGGCGAGAGCAGTACTTC.

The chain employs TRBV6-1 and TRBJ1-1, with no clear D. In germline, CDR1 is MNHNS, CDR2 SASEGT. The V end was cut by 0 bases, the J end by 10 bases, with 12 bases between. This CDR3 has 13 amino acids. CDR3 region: CASSEALGSGAFF. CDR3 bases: TGTGCCAGCAGTGAAGCTTTGGGGAGCGGAGCTTTCTTT.

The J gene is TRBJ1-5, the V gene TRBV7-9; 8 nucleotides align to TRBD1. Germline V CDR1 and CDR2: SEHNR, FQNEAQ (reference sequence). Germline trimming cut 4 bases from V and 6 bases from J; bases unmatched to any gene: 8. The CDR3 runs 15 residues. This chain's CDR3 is CASSSTGGEGQPQHF. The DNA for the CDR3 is TGTGCCAGCAGCTCAACAGGGGGGGAGGGTCAGCCCCAGCATTTT.